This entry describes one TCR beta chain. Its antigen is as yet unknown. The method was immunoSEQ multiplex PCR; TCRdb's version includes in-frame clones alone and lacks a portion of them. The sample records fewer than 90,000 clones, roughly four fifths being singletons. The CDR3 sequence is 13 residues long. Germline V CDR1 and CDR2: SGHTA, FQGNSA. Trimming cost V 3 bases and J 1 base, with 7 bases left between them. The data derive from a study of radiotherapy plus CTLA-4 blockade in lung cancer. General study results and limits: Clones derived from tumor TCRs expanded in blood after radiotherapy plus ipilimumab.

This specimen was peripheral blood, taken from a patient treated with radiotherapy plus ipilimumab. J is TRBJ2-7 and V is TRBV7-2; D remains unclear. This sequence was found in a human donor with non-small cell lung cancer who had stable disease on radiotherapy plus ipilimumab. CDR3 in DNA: TGTGCCAGCAGCTTTGGGCCTTCCTACGAGCAGTACTTC. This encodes CASSFGPSYEQYF.